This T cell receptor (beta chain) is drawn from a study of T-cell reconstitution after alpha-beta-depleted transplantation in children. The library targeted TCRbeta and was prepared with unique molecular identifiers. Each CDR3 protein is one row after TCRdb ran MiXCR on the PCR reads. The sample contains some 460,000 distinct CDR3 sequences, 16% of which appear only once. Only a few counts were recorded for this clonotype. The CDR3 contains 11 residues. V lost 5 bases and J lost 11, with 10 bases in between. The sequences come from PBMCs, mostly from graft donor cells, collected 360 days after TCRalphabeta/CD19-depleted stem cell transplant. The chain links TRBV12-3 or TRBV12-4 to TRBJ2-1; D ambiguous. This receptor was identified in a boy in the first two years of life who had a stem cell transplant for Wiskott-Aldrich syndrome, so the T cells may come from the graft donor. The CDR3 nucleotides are TGTGCCAGCAGTACCTGGGATAAGCAGTTCTTC. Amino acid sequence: CASSTWDKQFF.